The source of this T cell receptor (beta chain) is a study of Siglec-9 on CD8 T cells in melanoma. Findings of the study overall: In melanoma tumors, a Siglec-9-marked effector memory CD8+ subset reportedly appeared to accumulate.

This table comes from immunoSEQ multiplex PCR, and its TCRdb copy is limited to in-frame clones, with some not included. The sample has about 33,000 clones, about 86% seen once; the top ten hold about 1.7%. Germline lookup yields CDR1 MNHEY and CDR2 SMNVEV (reference sequence). V was pared by 2 bases and J by 3 bases, with 11 bases between. CDR3 length: 15 amino acids. As regards this clone: Its antigen is unknown.

The sequence was collected from a human donor in good health. Source material: Siglec-9- CD8+ T cells sorted from blood. The chain carries TRBV27 and TRBJ2-1; D remains ambiguous. CDR3 sequence: CASSLALNLYNEQFF. CDR3 coding DNA: TGTGCCAGCAGTTTAGCGCTCAATCTCTACAATGAGCAGTTCTTC.